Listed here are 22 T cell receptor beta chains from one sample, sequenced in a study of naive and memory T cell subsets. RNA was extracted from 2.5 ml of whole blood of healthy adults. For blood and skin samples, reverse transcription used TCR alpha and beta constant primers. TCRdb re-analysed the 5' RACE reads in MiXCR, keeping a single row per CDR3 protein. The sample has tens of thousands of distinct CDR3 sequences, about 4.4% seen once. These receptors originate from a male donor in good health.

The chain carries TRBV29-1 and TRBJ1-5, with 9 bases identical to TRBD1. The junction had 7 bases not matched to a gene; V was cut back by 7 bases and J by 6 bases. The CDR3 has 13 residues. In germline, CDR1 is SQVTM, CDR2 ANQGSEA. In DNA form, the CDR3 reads TGCAGCGCTGGGACAGGGTTGTTTCAGCCCCAGCATTTT. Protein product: CSAGTGLFQPQHF.

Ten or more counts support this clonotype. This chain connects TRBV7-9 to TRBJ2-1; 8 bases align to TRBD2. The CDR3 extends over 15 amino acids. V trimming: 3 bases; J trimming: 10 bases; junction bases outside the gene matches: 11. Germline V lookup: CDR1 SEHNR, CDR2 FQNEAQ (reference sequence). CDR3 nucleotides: TGTGCCAGCAGCTTTTCAGCGGGAGTATCAAAGGAGCAGTTCTTC. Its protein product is CASSFSAGVSKEQFF.

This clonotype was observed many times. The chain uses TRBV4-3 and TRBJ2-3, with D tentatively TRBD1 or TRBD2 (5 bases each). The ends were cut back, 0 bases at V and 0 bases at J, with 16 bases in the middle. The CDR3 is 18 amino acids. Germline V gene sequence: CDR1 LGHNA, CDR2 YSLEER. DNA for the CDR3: TGCGCCAGCAGCCAAGACAGGGCCAGCGGCACTAGCACAGATACGCAGTATTTT. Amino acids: CASSQDRASGTSTDTQYF.

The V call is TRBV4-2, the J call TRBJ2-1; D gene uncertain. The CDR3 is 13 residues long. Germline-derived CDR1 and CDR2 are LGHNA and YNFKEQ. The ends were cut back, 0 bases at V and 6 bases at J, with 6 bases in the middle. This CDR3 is CASSQDWSNEQFF. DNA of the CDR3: TGTGCCAGCAGCCAAGACTGGTCCAATGAGCAGTTCTTC.

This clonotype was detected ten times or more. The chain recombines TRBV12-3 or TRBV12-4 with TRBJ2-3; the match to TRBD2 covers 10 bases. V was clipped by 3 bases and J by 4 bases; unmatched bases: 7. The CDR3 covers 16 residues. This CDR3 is CASSFPSGRGADTQYF. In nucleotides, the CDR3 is TGTGCCAGCAGTTTCCCCAGCGGGAGGGGGGCAGATACGCAGTATTTT.

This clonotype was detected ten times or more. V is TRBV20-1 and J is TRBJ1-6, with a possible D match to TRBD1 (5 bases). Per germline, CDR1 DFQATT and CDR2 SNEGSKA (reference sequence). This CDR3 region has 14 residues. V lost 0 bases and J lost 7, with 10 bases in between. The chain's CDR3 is CSARDAGTNSPLHF. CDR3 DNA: TGCAGTGCTAGAGATGCAGGGACGAATTCACCCCTCCACTTT.

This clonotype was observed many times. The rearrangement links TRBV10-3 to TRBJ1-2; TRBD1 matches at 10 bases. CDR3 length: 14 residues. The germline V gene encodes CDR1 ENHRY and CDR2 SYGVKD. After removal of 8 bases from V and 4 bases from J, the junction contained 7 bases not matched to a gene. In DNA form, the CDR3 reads TGTGCCATCCGTGGGGACAGGGGATCCTATGGCTACACCTTC. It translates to CAIRGDRGSYGYTF.

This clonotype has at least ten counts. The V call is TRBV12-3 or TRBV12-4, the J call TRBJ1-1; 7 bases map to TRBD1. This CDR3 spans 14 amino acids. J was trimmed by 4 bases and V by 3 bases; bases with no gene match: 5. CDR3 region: CASSLLDRATEAFF. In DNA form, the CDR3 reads TGTGCCAGCAGTTTGCTTGACAGGGCCACTGAAGCTTTCTTT.

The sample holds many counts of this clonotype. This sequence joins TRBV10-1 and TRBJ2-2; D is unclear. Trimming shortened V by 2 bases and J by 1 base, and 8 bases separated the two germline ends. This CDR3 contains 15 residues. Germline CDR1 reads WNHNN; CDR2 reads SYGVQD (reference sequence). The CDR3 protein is CASSEVRLNTGELFF. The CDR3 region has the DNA TGCGCCAGCAGTGAGGTTCGACTGAACACCGGGGAGCTGTTTTTT.

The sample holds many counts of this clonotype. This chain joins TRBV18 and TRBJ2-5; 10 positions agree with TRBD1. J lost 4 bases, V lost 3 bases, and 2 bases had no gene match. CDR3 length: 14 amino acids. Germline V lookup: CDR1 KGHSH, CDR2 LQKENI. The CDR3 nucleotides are TGTGCCAGCTCACCGTGGGACAGGGGAGAGACCCAGTACTTC. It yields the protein CASSPWDRGETQYF.

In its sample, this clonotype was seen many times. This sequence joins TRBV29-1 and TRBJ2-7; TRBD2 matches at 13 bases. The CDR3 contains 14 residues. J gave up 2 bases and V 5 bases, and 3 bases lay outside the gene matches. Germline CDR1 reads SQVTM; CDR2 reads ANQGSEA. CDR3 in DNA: TGCAGCGTTAGGACTAGCGGGAGAACCTACGAGCAGTACTTC. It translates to CSVRTSGRTYEQYF.

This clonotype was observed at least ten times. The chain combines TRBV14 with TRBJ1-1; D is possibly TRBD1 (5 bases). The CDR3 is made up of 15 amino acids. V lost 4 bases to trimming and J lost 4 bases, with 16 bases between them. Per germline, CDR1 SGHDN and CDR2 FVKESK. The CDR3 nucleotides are TGTGCCAGCAGCCCCCAGGGATTGGGGGGCACTGAAGCTTTCTTT. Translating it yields CASSPQGLGGTEAFF.

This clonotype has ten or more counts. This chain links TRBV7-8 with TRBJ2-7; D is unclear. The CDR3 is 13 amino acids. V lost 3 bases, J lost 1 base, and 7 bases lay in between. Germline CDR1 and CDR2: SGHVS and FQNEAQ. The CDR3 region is CASSLTESYEQYF. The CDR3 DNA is TGTGCCAGCAGCTTGACGGAGTCCTACGAGCAGTACTTC.

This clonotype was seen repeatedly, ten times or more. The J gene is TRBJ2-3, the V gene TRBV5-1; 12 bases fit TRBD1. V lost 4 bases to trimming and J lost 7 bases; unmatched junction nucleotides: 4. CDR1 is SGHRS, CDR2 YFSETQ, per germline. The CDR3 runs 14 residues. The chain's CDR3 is CASSGDRGHNTQYF. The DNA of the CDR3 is TGCGCCAGCAGCGGGGACAGGGGGCACAATACGCAGTATTTT.

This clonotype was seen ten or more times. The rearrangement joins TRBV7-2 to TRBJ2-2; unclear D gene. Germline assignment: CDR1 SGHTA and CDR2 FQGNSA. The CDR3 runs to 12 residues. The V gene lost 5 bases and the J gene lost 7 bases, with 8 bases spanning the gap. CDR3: CASSPYIGELFF. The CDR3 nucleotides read TGTGCCAGCAGCCCATATATCGGGGAGCTGTTTTTT.

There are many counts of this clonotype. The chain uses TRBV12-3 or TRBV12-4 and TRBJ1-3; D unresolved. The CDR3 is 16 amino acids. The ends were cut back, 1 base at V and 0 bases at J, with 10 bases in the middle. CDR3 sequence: CASSLEVSLSGNTIYF. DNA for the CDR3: TGTGCCAGCAGTTTAGAAGTCAGTCTCTCTGGAAACACCATATATTTT.

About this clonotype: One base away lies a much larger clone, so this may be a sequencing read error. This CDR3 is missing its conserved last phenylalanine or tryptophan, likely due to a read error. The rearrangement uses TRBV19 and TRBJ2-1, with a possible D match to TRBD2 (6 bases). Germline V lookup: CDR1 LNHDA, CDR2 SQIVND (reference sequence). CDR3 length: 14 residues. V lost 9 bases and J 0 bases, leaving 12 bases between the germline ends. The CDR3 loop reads CASQDYSSYNEQFL. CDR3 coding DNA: TGTGCCAGCCAGGACTACAGCTCCTACAATGAGCAGTTCTTA.

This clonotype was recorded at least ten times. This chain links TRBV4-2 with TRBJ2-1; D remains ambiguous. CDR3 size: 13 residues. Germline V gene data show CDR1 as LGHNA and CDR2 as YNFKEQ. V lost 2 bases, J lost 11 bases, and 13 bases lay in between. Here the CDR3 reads CASSQSSDQKQFF. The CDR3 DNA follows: TGTGCCAGCAGCCAATCCTCAGACCAGAAGCAGTTCTTC.

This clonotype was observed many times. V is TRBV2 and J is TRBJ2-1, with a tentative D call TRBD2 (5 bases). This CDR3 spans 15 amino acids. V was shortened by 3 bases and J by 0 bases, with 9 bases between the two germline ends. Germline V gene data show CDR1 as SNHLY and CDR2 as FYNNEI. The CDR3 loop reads CASSDRRFSYNEQFF. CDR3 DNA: TGTGCCAGCAGTGATAGGAGGTTCTCCTACAATGAGCAGTTCTTC.

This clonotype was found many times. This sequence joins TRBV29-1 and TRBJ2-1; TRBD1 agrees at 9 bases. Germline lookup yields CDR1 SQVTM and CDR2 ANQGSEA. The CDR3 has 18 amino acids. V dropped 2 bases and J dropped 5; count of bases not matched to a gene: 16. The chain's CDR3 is CSVERRGQGRSLNNEQFF. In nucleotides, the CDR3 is TGCAGCGTTGAAAGGCGGGGACAGGGCCGAAGTTTAAACAATGAGCAGTTCTTC.

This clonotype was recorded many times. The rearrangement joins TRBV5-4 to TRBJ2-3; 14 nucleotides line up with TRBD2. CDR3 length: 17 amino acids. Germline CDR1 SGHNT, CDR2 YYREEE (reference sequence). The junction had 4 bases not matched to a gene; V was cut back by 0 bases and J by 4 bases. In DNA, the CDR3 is TGTGCCAGCAGCTTGGGACTAGCGGGGGGGCCGGCAGATACGCAGTATTTT. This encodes CASSLGLAGGPADTQYF.

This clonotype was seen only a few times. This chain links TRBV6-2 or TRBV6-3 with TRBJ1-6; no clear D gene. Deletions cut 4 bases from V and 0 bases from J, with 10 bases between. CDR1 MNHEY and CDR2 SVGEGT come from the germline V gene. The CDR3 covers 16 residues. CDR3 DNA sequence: TGTGCCAGCAGTTCCCTCGCAGCCTCCTATAATTCACCCCTCCACTTT. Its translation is CASSSLAASYNSPLHF.